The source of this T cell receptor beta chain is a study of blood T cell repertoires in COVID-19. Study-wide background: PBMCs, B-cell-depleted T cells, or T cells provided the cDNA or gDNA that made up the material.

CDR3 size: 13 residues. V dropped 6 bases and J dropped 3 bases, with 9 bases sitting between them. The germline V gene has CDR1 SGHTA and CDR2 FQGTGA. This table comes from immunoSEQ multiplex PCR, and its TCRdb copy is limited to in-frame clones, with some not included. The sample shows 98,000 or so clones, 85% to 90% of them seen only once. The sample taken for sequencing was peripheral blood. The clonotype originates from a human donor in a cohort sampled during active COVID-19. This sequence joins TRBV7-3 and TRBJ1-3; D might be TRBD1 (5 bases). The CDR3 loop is CASRAGGGNTIYF. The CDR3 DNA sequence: TGTGCCAGCAGAGCGGGGGGTGGAAACACCATATATTTT.